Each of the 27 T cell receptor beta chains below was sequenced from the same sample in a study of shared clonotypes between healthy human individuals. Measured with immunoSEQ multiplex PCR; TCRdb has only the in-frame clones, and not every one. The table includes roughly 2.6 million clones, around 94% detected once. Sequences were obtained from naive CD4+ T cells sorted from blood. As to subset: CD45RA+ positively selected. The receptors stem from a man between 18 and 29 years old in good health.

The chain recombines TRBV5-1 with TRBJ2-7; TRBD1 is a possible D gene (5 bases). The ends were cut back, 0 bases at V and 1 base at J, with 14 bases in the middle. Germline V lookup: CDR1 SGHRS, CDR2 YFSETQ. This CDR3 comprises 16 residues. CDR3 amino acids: CASSLGTSQASYEQYF. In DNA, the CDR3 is TGCGCCAGCAGCTTGGGGACATCGCAAGCGTCCTACGAGCAGTACTTC.

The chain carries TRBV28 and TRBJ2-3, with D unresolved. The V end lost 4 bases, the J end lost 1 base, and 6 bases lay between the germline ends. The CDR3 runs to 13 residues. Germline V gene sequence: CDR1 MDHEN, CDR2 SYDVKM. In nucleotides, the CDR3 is TGTGCCAGCAGTTCGTACCGCACAGATACGCAGTATTTT. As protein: CASSSYRTDTQYF.

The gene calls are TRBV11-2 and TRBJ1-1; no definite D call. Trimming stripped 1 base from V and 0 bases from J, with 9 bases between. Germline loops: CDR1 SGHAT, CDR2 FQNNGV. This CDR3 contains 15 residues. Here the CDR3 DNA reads TGTGCCAGCAGCTTAGGAGGCAATTTGAACACTGAAGCTTTCTTT. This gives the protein CASSLGGNLNTEAFF. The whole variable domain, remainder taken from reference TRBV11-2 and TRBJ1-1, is EAGVAQSPRYKIIEKRQSVAFWCNPISGHATLYWYQQILGQGPKLLIQFQNNGVVDDSQLPKDRFSAERLKGVDSTLKIQPAKLEDSAVYLCASSLGGNLNTEAFFGQGTRLTVV.

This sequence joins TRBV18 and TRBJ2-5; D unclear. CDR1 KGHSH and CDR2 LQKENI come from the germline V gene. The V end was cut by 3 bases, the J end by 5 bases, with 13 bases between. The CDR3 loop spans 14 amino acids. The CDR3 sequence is CASSPLVLWETQYF. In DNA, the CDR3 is TGTGCCAGCTCACCTTTGGTTCTTTGGGAGACCCAGTACTTC.

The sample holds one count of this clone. This CDR3 is CAISEGQGPYEQYF. DNA for the CDR3: TGTGCCATCAGTGAGGGTCAGGGGCCCTACGAGCAGTACTTC. V and J are TRBV10-3 and TRBJ2-7, with D maybe TRBD1 (6 bases). Trimming left V 2 bases short and J 2 bases short, with 10 bases between. Per germline, CDR1 ENHRY and CDR2 SYGVKD. The CDR3 has 14 amino acids.

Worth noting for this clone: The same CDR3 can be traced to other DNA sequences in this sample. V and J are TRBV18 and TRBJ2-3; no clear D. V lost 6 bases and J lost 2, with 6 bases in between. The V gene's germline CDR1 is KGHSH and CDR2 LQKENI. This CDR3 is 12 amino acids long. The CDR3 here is CASSRSTDTQYF. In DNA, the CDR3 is TGTGCCAGCTCTCGCTCCACAGATACGCAGTATTTT. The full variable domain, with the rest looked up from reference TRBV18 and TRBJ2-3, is NAGVMQNPRHLVRRRGQEARLRCSPMKGHSHVYWYRQLPEEGLKFMVYLQKENIIDESGMPKERFSAEFPKEGPSILRIQQVVRGDSAAYFCASSRSTDTQYFGPGTRLTVL.

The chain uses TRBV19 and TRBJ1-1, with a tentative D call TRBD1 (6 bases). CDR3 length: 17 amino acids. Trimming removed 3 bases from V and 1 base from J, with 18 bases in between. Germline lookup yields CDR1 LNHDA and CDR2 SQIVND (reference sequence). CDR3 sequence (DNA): TGTGCCAGTAGTATGGATCTACAGGGCCGGGGGAACACTGAAGCTTTCTTT. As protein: CASSMDLQGRGNTEAFF.

This CDR3 reads CASSARQVTYEQYF. CDR3 DNA sequence: TGTGCCAGTTCGGCCAGGCAGGTGACCTACGAGCAGTACTTC. The chain is built from TRBV27 and TRBJ2-7; the D is unclear. The CDR3 is 14 residues long. Looked up from germline, CDR1 is MNHEY and CDR2 is SMNVEV (reference sequence). Trimming took off 9 bases at V and 2 bases at J, with 17 bases between the two ends.

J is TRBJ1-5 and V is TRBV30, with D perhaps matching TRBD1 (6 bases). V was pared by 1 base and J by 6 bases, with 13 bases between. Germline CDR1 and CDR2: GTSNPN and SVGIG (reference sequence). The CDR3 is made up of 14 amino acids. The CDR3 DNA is TGTGCCTGGAGTGGATCAGGGGCGAGTCAGCCCCAGCATTTT. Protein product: CAWSGSGASQPQHF.

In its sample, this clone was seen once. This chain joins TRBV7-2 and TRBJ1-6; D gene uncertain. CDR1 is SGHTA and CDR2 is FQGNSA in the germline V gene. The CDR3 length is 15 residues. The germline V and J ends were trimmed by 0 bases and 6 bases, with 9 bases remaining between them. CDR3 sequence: CASSLAGTGNSPLHF. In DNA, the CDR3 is TGTGCCAGCAGCTTAGCCGGAACGGGTAATTCACCCCTCCACTTT.

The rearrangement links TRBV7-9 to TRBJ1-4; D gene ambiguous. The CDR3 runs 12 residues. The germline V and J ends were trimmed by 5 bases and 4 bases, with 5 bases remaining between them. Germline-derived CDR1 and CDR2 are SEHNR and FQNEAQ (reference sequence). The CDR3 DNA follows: TGTGCCAGCAGCCAAAATAATGAAAAACTGTTTTTT. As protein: CASSQNNEKLFF. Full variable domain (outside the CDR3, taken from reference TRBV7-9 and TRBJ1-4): DTGVSQNPRHKITKRGQNVTFRCDPISEHNRLYWYRQTLGQGPEFLTYFQNEAQLEKSRLLSDRFSAERPKGSFSTLEIQRTEQGDSAMYLCASSQNNEKLFFGSGTQLSVL.

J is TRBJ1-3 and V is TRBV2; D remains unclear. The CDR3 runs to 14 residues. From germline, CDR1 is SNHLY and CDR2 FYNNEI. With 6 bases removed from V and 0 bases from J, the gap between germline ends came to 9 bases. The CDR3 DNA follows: TGTGCCAGCAGCTCGTTAGGCTCTGGAAACACCATATATTTT. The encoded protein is CASSSLGSGNTIYF. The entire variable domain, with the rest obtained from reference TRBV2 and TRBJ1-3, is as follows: EPEVTQTPSHQVTQMGQEVILRCVPISNHLYFYWYRQILGQKVEFLVSFYNNEISEKSEIFDDQFSVERPDGSNFTLKIRSTKLEDSAMYFCASSSLGSGNTIYFGEGSWLTVV.

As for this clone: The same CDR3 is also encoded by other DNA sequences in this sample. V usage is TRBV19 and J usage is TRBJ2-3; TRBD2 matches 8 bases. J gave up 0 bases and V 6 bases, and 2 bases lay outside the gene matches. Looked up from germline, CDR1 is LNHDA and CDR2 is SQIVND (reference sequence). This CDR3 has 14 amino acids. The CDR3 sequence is CASSTSGSTDTQYF. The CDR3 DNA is TGTGCCAGTAGCACTAGCGGAAGCACAGATACGCAGTATTTT.

CDR3 coding DNA: TGTGCCAGCAGTAACCCGGGACACGGCTCTCGGGCTTTCTTT. Translated: CASSNPGHGSRAFF. V gene TRBV27 combines with J gene TRBJ1-1, with D perhaps matching TRBD1 (6 bases). This CDR3 has 14 residues. V lost 5 bases to trimming and J lost 11 bases, with 21 bases between them. The germline V gene encodes CDR1 MNHEY and CDR2 SMNVEV (reference sequence).

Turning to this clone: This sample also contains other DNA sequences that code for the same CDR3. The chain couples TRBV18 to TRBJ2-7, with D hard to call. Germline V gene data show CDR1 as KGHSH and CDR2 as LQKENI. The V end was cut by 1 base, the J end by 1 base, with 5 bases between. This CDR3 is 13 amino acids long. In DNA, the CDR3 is TGTGCCAGCTCACCACAGGCTTCCTACGAGCAGTACTTC. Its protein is CASSPQASYEQYF.

The CDR3 DNA sequence: TGTGCCAGCTCACCACTCAGGAGGGGTGGGTCCCATAATTCACCCCTCCACTTT. Encoded protein: CASSPLRRGGSHNSPLHF. The rearrangement joins TRBV18 to TRBJ1-6, with D perhaps TRBD1 (5 bases). The CDR3 consists of 18 residues. CDR1 is KGHSH and CDR2 is LQKENI in the germline V gene. Trimming took off 1 base at V and 5 bases at J, with 18 bases between the two ends.

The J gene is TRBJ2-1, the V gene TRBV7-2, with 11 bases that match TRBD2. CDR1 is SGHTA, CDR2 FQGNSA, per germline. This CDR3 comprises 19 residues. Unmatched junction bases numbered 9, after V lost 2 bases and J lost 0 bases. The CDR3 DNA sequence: TGTGCCAGCAGCTTATACGGGACTAGCGGAACTAGCTCCTACAATGAGCAGTTCTTC. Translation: CASSLYGTSGTSSYNEQFF.

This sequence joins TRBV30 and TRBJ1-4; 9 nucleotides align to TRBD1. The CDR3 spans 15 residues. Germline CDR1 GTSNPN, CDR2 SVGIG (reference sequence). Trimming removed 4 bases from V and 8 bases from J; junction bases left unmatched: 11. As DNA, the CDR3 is TGTGCCTGGAACCCTATCGGGACAGGGTTCGAAAAACTGTTTTTT. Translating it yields CAWNPIGTGFEKLFF.

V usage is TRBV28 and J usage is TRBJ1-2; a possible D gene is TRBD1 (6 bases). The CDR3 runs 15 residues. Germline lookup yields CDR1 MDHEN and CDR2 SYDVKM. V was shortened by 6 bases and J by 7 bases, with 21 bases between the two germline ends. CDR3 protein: CASSYPTGGVGGYTF. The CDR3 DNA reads TGTGCCAGCAGCTACCCGACAGGTGGCGTGGGTGGCTACACCTTC.

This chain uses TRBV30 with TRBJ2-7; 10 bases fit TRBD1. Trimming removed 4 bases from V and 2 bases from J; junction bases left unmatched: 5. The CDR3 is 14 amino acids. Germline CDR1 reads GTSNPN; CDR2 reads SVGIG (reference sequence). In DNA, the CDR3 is TGTGCCTGGAATCCGGGACAGGGGACCTACGAGCAGTACTTC. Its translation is CAWNPGQGTYEQYF.

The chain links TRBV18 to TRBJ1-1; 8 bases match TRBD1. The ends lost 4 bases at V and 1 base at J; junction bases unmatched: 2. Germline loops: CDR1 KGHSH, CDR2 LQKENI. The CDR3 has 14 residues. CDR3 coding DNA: TGTGCCAGCTCACGGGGGACAGGGAACACTGAAGCTTTCTTT. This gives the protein CASSRGTGNTEAFF.

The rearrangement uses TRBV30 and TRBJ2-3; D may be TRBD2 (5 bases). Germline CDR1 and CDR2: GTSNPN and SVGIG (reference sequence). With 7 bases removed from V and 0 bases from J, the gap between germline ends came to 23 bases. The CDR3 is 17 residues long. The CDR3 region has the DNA TGTGCCTCACCAAGACCCTTTGCAGCGGACAGCACAGATACGCAGTATTTT. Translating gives CASPRPFAADSTDTQYF.

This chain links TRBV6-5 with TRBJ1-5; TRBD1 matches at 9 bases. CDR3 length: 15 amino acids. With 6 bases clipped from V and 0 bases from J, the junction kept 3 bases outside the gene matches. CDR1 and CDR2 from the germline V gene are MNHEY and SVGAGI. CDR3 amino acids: CASRLQGASNQPQHF. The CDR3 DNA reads TGTGCCAGCAGACTACAGGGGGCTAGCAATCAGCCCCAGCATTTT.

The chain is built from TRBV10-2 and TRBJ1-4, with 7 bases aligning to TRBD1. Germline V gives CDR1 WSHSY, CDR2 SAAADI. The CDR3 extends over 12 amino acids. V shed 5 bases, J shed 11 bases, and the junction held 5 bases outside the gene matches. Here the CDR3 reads CASSSDRDKLFF. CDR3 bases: TGCGCCAGCAGTAGTGACAGGGACAAACTGTTTTTT.

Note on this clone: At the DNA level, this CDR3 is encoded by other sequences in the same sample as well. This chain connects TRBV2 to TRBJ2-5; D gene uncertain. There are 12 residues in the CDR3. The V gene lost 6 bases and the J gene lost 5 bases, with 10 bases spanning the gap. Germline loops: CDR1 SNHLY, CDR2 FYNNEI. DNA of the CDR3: TGTGCCAGCAGCACCCTCCGGGAGACCCAGTACTTC. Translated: CASSTLRETQYF. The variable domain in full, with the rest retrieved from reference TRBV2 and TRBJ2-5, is EPEVTQTPSHQVTQMGQEVILRCVPISNHLYFYWYRQILGQKVEFLVSFYNNEISEKSEIFDDQFSVERPDGSNFTLKIRSTKLEDSAMYFCASSTLRETQYFGPGTRLLVL.

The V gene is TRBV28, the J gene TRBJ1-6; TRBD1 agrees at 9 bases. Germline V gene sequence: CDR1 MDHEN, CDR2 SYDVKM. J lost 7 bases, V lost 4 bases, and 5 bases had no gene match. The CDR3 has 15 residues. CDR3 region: CASSSSGTGNSPLHF. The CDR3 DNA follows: TGTGCCAGCAGTTCTTCCGGGACAGGGAATTCACCCCTCCACTTT.

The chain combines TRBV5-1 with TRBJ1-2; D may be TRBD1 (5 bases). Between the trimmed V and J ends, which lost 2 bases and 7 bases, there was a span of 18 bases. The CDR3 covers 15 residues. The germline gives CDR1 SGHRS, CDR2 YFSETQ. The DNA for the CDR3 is TGCGCCAGCAGCTTAGGGGCAACTTCTTCTAGTGGCTACACCTTC. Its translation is CASSLGATSSSGYTF.